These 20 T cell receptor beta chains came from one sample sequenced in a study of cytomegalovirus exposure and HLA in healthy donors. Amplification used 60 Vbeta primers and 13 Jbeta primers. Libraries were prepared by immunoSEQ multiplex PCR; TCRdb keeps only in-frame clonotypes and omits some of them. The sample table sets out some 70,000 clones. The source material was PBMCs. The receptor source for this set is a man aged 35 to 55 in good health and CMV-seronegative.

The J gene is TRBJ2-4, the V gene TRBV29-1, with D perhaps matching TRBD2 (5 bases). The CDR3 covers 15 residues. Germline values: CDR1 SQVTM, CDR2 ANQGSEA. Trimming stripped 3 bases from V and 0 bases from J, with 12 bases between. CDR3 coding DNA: TGCAGCGTTGAGAGGTACGGGGAAGCCAAAAACATTCAGTACTTC. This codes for CSVERYGEAKNIQYF.

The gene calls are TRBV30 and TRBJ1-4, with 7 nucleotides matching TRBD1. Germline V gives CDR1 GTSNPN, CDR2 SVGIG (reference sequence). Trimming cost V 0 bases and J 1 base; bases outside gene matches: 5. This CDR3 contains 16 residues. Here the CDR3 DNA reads TGTGCCTGGAGTGTAGGGAACAGGGGAACTAATGAAAAACTGTTTTTT. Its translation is CAWSVGNRGTNEKLFF.

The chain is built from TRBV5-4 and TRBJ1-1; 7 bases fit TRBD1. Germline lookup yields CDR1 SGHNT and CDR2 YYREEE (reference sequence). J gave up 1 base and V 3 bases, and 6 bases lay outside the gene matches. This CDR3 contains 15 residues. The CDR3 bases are TGTGCCAGCAGCTCTACAGGGGACTCGAACACTGAAGCTTTCTTT. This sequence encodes CASSSTGDSNTEAFF.

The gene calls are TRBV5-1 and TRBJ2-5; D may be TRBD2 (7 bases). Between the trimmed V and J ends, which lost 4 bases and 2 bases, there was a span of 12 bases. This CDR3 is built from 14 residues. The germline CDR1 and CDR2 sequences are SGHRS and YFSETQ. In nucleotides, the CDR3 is TGCGCCAGCAGCCCCGGGGGGACACAAGAGACCCAGTACTTC. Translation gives CASSPGGTQETQYF.

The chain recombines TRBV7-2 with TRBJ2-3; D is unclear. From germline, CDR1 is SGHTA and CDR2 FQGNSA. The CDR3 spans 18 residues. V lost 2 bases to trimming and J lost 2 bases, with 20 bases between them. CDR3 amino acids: CASSLNGQWAAHTDTQYF. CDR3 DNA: TGTGCCAGCAGCTTAAATGGGCAGTGGGCAGCCCACACAGATACGCAGTATTTT.

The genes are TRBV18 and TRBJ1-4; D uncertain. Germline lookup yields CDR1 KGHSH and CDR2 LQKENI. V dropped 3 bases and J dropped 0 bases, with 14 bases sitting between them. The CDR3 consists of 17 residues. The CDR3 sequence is CASSPDAWAATNEKLFF. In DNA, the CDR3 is TGTGCCAGCTCACCCGACGCTTGGGCTGCAACTAATGAAAAACTGTTTTTT.

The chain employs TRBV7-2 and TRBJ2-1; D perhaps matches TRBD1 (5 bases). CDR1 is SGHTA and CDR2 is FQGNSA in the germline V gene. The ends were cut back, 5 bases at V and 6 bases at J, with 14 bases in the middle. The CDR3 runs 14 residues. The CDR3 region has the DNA TGTGCCAGCAGCACGAACTTAGGGGTCAATGAGCAGTTCTTC. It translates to CASSTNLGVNEQFF.

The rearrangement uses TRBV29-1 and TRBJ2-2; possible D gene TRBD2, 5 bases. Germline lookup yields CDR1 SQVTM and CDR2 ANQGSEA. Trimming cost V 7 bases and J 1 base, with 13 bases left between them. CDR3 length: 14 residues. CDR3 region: CSAGKDRNTGELFF. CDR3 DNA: TGCAGCGCGGGGAAGGATCGGAACACCGGGGAGCTGTTTTTT.

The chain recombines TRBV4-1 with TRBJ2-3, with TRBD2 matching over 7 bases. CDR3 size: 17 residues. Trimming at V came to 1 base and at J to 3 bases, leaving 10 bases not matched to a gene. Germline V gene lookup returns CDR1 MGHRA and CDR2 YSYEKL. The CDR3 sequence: CASSQVVALARTDTQYF. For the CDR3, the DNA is TGCGCCAGCAGCCAAGTCGTCGCACTAGCGAGGACAGATACGCAGTATTTT.

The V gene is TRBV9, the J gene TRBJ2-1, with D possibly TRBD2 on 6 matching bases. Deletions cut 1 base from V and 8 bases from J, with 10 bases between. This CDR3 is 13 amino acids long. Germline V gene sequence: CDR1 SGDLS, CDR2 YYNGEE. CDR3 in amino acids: CASSVSGFHEQFF. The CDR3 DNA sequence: TGTGCCAGCAGCGTAAGCGGGTTCCATGAGCAGTTCTTC.

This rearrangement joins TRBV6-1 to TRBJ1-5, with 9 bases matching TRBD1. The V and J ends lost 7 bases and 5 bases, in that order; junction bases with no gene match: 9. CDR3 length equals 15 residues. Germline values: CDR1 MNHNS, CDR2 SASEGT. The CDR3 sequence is CASIPGQGPHQPQHF. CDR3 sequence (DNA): TGTGCCAGCATCCCGGGACAGGGCCCACATCAGCCCCAGCATTTT.

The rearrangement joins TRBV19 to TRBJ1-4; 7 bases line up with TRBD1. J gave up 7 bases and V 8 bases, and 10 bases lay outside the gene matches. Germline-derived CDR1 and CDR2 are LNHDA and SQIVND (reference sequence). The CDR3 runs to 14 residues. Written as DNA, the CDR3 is TGTGCCAGTCGTCAGGGGCAGGGGGGTGAAAAACTGTTTTTT. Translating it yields CASRQGQGGEKLFF.

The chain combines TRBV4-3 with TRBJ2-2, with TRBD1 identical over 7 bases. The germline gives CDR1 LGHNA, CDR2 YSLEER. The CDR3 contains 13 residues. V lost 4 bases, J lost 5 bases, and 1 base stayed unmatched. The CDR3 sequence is CASSRQGTGELFF. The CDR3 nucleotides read TGCGCCAGCAGCCGACAGGGTACCGGGGAGCTGTTTTTT.

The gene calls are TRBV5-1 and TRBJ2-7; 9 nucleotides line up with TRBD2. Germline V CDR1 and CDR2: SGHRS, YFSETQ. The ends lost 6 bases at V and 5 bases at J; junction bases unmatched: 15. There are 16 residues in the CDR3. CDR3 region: CASNFGLAGYLDEQYF. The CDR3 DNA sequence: TGCGCCAGCAACTTCGGCCTAGCGGGGTATTTGGACGAGCAGTACTTC.

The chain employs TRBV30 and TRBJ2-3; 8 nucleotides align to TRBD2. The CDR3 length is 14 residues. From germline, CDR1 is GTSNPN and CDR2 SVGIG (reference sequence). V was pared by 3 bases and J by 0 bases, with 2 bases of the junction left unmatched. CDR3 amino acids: CAWRAGVSTDTQYF. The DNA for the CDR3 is TGTGCCTGGAGAGCGGGGGTAAGCACAGATACGCAGTATTTT.

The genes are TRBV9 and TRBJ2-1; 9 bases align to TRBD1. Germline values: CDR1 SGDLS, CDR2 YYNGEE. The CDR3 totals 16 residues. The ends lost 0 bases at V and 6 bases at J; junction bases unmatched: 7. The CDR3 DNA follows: TGTGCCAGCAGCGTAGCGGGACAGGGATACCCCAATGAGCAGTTCTTC. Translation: CASSVAGQGYPNEQFF.

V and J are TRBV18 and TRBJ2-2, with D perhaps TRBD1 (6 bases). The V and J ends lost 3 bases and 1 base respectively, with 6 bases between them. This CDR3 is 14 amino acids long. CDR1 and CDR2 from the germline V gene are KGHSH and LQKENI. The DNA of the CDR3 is TGTGCCAGCTCACCGGGACAGAACACCGGGGAGCTGTTTTTT. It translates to CASSPGQNTGELFF.

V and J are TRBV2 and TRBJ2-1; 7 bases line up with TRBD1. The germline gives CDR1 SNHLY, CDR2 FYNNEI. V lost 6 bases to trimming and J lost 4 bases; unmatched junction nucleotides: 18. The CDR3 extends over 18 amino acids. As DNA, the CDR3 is TGTGCCAGCAGCCCCTCGGTCTCGGGACAGCTTTTTTACAATGAGCAGTTCTTC. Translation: CASSPSVSGQLFYNEQFF. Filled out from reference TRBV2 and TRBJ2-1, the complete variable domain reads EPEVTQTPSHQVTQMGQEVILRCVPISNHLYFYWYRQILGQKVEFLVSFYNNEISEKSEIFDDQFSVERPDGSNFTLKIRSTKLEDSAMYFCASSPSVSGQLFYNEQFFGPGTRLTVL.

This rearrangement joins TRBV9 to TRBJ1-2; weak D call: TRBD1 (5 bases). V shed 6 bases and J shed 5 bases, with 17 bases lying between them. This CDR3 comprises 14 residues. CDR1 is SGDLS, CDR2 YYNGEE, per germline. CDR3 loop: CASNSVGGMYGYTF. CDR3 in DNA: TGTGCCAGCAACTCTGTCGGGGGGATGTATGGCTACACCTTC.

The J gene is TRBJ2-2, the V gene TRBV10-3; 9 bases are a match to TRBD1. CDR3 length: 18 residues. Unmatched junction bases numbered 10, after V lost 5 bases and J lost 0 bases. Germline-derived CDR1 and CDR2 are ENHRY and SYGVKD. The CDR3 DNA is TGTGCCATCAGTTACACTCCGACAGGGGGGACGAACACCGGGGAGCTGTTTTTT. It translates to CAISYTPTGGTNTGELFF.